A selection of T cell receptor beta chains follows, all from one sample in a study of OX40 agonist ivuxolimab in advanced cancers. Assay used: immunoSEQ multiplex PCR; TCRdb lists only in-frame clones, some missing. Of roughly 58,000 clones in the sample, 80% to 90% were seen once. The sample consisted of CD4+ or CD8+ T cells sorted from blood, taken in a trial of the OX40 agonist ivuxolimab. The receptor source for this set is an adult with an advanced solid tumor such as melanoma, head and neck, liver or kidney cancer. CDR3s include the opening cysteine and the closing phenylalanine or tryptophan. Each record gives: D gene, V gene, J gene, clone size, CDR3 length, CDR3 protein, CDR3 DNA. A D gene is named only where the DNA matches it firmly. Clone sizes are given selectively: once, few, many, or a class where the clone is expanded.

>NA|TRBV28|TRBJ2-5|NA|15
CASSLDLPGEETQYF
TGTGCCAGCAGTTTAGACCTGCCAGGGGAAGAGACCCAGTACTTC
>TRBD2|TRBV30|TRBJ2-3|NA|18
CAWSEGIRLAGITDTQYF
TGTGCCTGGAGTGAAGGAATAAGACTAGCGGGAATCACAGATACGCAGTATTTT
>TRBD2|TRBV2|TRBJ2-5|NA|13
CASNLAGQETQYF
TGTGCCAGCAACTTAGCGGGCCAAGAGACCCAGTACTTC
>NA|TRBV19|TRBJ2-2|once|11
CASTTTGELFF
TGTGCCAGTACCACAACCGGGGAGCTGTTTTTT
>NA|TRBV19|TRBJ2-3|NA|12
CASSFSPDTQYF
TGTGCCAGTAGCTTCAGTCCAGATACGCAGTATTTT
>NA|TRBV14|TRBJ2-5|NA|10
CASSQETQYF
TGTGCCAGCAGCCAAGAGACCCAGTACTTC
>NA|TRBV7-6|TRBJ1-5|once|11
CASSGGGPQHF
TGTGCCAGCAGCGGAGGGGGGCCCCAGCATTTT
>NA|TRBV11-2|TRBJ2-5|NA|14
CASSLGSTQETQYF
TGTGCCAGCAGCCTCGGGAGTACCCAAGAGACCCAGTACTTC
>NA|TRBV28|TRBJ1-5|NA|17
CASSLSPGRGGNQPQHF
TGTGCCAGCAGTCTTTCCCCGGGAAGGGGGGGCAATCAGCCCCAGCATTTT
>TRBD1|TRBV5-1|TRBJ2-6|NA|16
CASSRTGYSGANVLTF
TGCGCCAGCAGCAGGACAGGATACTCTGGGGCCAACGTCCTGACTTTC
>NA|TRBV4-3|TRBJ1-1|NA|14
CASSQGNRAAEAFF
TGCGCCAGCAGCCAAGGGAACAGGGCGGCTGAAGCTTTCTTT
>TRBD1|TRBV5-4|TRBJ2-1|NA|14
CASSWDRGFDEQFF
TGTGCCAGCAGCTGGGACAGGGGGTTCGATGAGCAGTTCTTC
>TRBD2|TRBV28|TRBJ2-2|NA|16
CASSSPSGTNTGELFF
TGTGCCAGCAGTTCCCCTAGCGGAACGAACACCGGGGAGCTGTTTTTT
>TRBD1|TRBV11-3|TRBJ2-5|NA|16
CASSPGQGGYQETQYF
TGTGCCAGCAGCCCCGGACAGGGGGGGTACCAAGAGACCCAGTACTTC
>NA|TRBV7-9|TRBJ1-2|NA|13
CASSAGTQKGYTF
TGTGCCAGCAGCGCGGGGACCCAAAAGGGCTACACCTTC
>TRBD2|TRBV6-5|TRBJ2-1|NA|15
CATKGLAGSYNEQFF
TGTGCTACCAAAGGGCTAGCGGGCTCCTACAATGAGCAGTTCTTC